This TCR beta chain was captured in a study of blood T cell repertoires in COVID-19. Background on the study: The samples span acute and convalescent COVID-19 from the United States, Italy and Spain. Sample material is recorded as cDNA or gDNA derived from T cells, B-cell-depleted T cells, or PBMCs.

Profiling relied on immunoSEQ multiplex PCR, and the TCRdb table lists in-frame clones only, not all of them. The table shows roughly 56,000 clones, with 85% occurring only once. Unmatched junction bases numbered 10, after V lost 5 bases and J lost 5 bases. The CDR3 contains 16 residues. The germline V gene has CDR1 LNHDA and CDR2 SQIVND (reference sequence). J is TRBJ2-2 and V is TRBV19; 8 positions match TRBD2. Input material: peripheral blood. The source of this sequence is a man in his sixties or seventies with acute or convalescent COVID-19. CDR3 loop: CASSFQSGGWTGELFF. CDR3 in DNA: TGTGCCAGTAGTTTCCAGAGCGGGGGATGGACCGGGGAGCTGTTTTTT. Supplemented by reference TRBV19 and TRBJ2-2, the full variable domain reads DGGITQSPKYLFRKEGQNVTLSCEQNLNHDAMYWYRQDPGQGLRLIYYSQIVNDFQKGDIAEGYSVSREKKESFPLTVTSAQKNPTAFYLCASSFQSGGWTGELFFGEGSRLTVL.